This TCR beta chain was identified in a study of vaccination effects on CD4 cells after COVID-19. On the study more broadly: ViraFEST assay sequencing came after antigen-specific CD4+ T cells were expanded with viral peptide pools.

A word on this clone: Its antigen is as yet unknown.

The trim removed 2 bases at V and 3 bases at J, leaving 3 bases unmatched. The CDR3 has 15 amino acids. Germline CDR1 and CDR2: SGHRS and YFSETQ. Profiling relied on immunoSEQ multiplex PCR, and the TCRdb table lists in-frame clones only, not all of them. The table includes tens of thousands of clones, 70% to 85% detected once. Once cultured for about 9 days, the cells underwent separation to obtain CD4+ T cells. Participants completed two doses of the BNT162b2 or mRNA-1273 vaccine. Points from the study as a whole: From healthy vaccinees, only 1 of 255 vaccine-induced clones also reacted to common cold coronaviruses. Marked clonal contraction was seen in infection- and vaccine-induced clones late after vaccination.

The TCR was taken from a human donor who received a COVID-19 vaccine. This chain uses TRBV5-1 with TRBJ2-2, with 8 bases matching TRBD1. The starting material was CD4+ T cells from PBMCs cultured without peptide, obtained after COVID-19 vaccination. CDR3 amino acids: CASSLIQGDTGELFF. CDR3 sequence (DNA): TGCGCCAGCAGCTTAATACAGGGGGACACCGGGGAGCTGTTTTTT.